This T cell receptor beta chain was captured in a study of T cells expressing NK-cell markers. Study-level information: Seven HCMV-seropositive donors and one seronegative donor made up the eight sequenced donors. Study-level findings and limits: As a fraction of CD8+ T cells, dominant NKG2C+ clonotypes reached about 1.0-7.0% in six donors. A few donors' CD3+CD56-NKG2C+ cells were dominated by the same clonotypes.

Concerning this clonotype: Its target is not known.

The germline gives CDR1 SQVTM, CDR2 ANQGSEA. This CDR3 has 14 amino acids. TCRdb reprocessed the 5' RACE reads, keeping one entry per CDR3 protein, no DNA. Recorded here are 300,000 to 500,000 distinct CDR3 sequences; the top ten clones represent roughly a tenth. The chain employs TRBV29-1 and TRBJ2-1; the D gene TCRdb calls, TRBD1, cannot be checked with no DNA. Sequencing was performed on blood T cells: a sorted CD56 or NKG2C T cell subset, CD4+ or CD8+ T cells, or bulk PBMC T cells (not recorded which). This receptor was obtained from a woman in her forties or fifties in good health. The CDR3 reads CSGGPGQGANEQFF.